This passage covers 24 T cell receptor beta chains from one sample sequenced in a study of blood T cell repertoires in COVID-19. TCRdb's copy holds only in-frame clones and misses some; the assay was immunoSEQ multiplex PCR. The data contain some 300,000 clones, approximately 90% of them singletons. The source material was PBMCs or T cells enriched from blood (not recorded which). These TCRs come from a man younger than 40 who had recovered from COVID-19.

The chain recombines TRBV15 with TRBJ2-5; 7 bases fit TRBD2. CDR1 is LNHNV and CDR2 is YYDKDF in the germline V gene (reference sequence). The CDR3 sequence is 14 residues long. The V and J ends lost 5 bases and 4 bases, in that order; junction bases with no gene match: 7. CDR3 sequence reads: CATSYSSGGETQYF. Written as DNA, the CDR3 is TGTGCCACCAGCTATTCCTCGGGGGGAGAGACCCAGTACTTC.

This clone was seen just once. V and J are TRBV7-2 and TRBJ1-6, with TRBD1 as a possible D gene (6 bases). The CDR3 is 15 amino acids. The germline CDR1 and CDR2 sequences are SGHTA and FQGNSA. V was trimmed by 6 bases and J by 7 bases, leaving 16 bases between them. The CDR3 DNA is TGTGCCAGCAGGGGGGGGGACAACCCAAATTCACCCCTCCACTTT. Protein: CASRGGDNPNSPLHF.

The chain employs TRBV11-3 and TRBJ2-1, with 10 bases aligning to TRBD2. CDR1 and CDR2 from the germline V gene are SGHNT and YENEEA. The CDR3 runs to 16 residues. The trim removed 5 bases at V and 2 bases at J, leaving 6 bases unmatched. CDR3 in amino acids: CASSVRSGRTYNEQFF. CDR3 bases: TGTGCCAGCAGCGTCCGTAGCGGGAGGACCTACAATGAGCAGTTCTTC.

The genes are TRBV19 and TRBJ1-5; D remains unclear. Germline assignment: CDR1 LNHDA and CDR2 SQIVND (reference sequence). This CDR3 spans 18 amino acids. V was cut by 0 bases and J by 7 bases, with 22 bases left in between. CDR3 DNA sequence: TGTGCCAGTAGTATAGATCGATGGGGTGCGGGGAAACCCCAGCCCCAGCATTTT. Residues: CASSIDRWGAGKPQPQHF.

In this sample, this clone turned up a few times. The chain links TRBV5-1 to TRBJ1-2, with D perhaps TRBD1 (6 bases). The CDR3 contains 15 residues. V was cut by 2 bases and J by 6 bases, with 17 bases left in between. In germline, CDR1 is SGHRS, CDR2 YFSETQ. In nucleotides, the CDR3 is TGCGCCAGCAGCTTTTACTCGTACAGGGTAGATGGCTACACCTTC. Residues: CASSFYSYRVDGYTF.

The V and J genes are TRBV6-6 and TRBJ1-3; unclear D gene. The V gene's germline CDR1 is MNHNY and CDR2 SVGAGI (reference sequence). This CDR3 has 14 residues. V was clipped by 8 bases and J by 2 bases, with 13 bases between them. CDR3 sequence reads: CASGRAETGNTIYF. DNA for the CDR3: TGTGCCAGCGGTCGTGCGGAAACTGGAAACACCATATATTTT.

This rearrangement joins TRBV18 to TRBJ2-3, with TRBD1 matching 8 bases. J was trimmed by 3 bases and V by 2 bases; bases with no gene match: 13. This CDR3 is 18 amino acids long. Germline CDR1 is KGHSH and CDR2 is LQKENI. The CDR3 bases are TGTGCCAGCTCACCAACTATATGGCAGGGGGCATGGACAGATACGCAGTATTTT. It yields the protein CASSPTIWQGAWTDTQYF.

This chain connects TRBV3-1 (or the pseudogene TRBV3-2) to TRBJ2-7, with 10 nucleotides matching TRBD2. Germline V gene data show CDR1 as LGHDT and CDR2 as YNNKEL (reference sequence). The CDR3 is 15 residues long. V gave up 1 base and J gave up 4 bases; unmatched junction bases: 4. This CDR3 is CASSQALAGSYEQYF. In nucleotides, the CDR3 is TGTGCCAGCAGCCAAGCACTAGCGGGGTCATACGAGCAGTACTTC.

V is TRBV6-1 and J is TRBJ1-5; tentatively, D is TRBD1 (6 bases). The V end lost 3 bases, the J end lost 1 base, and 10 bases lay between the germline ends. CDR1 and CDR2 (germline): MNHNS, SASEGT. The CDR3 has 15 residues. For the CDR3, the DNA is TGTGCCAGCAGTGACCGGACAGCCAGCAATCAGCCCCAGCATTTT. It yields the protein CASSDRTASNQPQHF.

V and J are TRBV7-6 and TRBJ1-6; 9 bases match TRBD1. The CDR3 length is 16 residues. The germline gives CDR1 SGHVS, CDR2 FNYEAQ. With V trimmed by 3 bases and J by 6 bases, 6 bases remained unmatched. The CDR3 loop is CASSFLGQGTNSPLHF. The DNA for the CDR3 is TGTGCCAGCAGCTTCCTAGGACAGGGGACTAATTCACCCCTCCACTTT. Full variable domain (rest looked up from reference TRBV7-6 and TRBJ1-6): GAGVSQSPRYKVTKRGQDVALRCDPISGHVSLYWYRQALGQGPEFLTYFNYEAQQDKSGLPNDRFSAERPEGSISTLTIQRTEQRDSAMYRCASSFLGQGTNSPLHFGNGTRLTVT.

This clone appeared once. This sequence joins TRBV7-9 and TRBJ1-2; possible D gene TRBD1, 6 bases. Trimming left V 5 bases short and J 5 bases short, with 12 bases between. Germline CDR1 reads SEHNR; CDR2 reads FQNEAQ (reference sequence). The CDR3 spans 13 residues. CDR3 sequence reads: CASSRSGDYGYTF. DNA for the CDR3: TGTGCCAGCAGCCGCTCAGGGGATTATGGCTACACCTTC. The variable domain in full, completed from reference TRBV7-9 and TRBJ1-2, reads DTGVSQNPRHKITKRGQNVTFRCDPISEHNRLYWYRQTLGQGPEFLTYFQNEAQLEKSRLLSDRFSAERPKGSFSTLEIQRTEQGDSAMYLCASSRSGDYGYTFGSGTRLTVV.

The chain employs TRBV19 and TRBJ2-1; 8 bases match TRBD2. J gave up 6 bases and V 7 bases, and 11 bases lay outside the gene matches. This CDR3 has 15 residues. Germline V CDR1 and CDR2: LNHDA, SQIVND (reference sequence). The CDR3 nucleotides read TGTGCCAGTATGGGGCGATACGGGGGGGCCAATGAGCAGTTCTTC. Protein product: CASMGRYGGANEQFF.

This clone appeared many times. Other DNA sequences from this sample encode an identical CDR3 as well. The rearrangement uses TRBV7-9 and TRBJ1-1; D is unclear. This CDR3 is built from 13 residues. Germline V gives CDR1 SEHNR, CDR2 FQNEAQ (reference sequence). V lost 5 bases and J 4 bases, leaving 11 bases between the germline ends. CDR3 bases: TGTGCCAGCAGCCTCTTCCCCAGCACTGAAGCTTTCTTT. Translation: CASSLFPSTEAFF.

The rearrangement joins TRBV2 to TRBJ2-1; tentatively, D is TRBD2 (5 bases). The germline V gene encodes CDR1 SNHLY and CDR2 FYNNEI. This CDR3 region has 14 residues. Trimming took off 4 bases at V and 6 bases at J, with 13 bases between the two ends. CDR3 nucleotides: TGTGCCAGCAGTGTAGGTCGGGAATTCAATGAGCAGTTCTTC. Translation: CASSVGREFNEQFF.

The rearrangement uses TRBV9 and TRBJ2-3; a possible D gene is TRBD2 (7 bases). The CDR3 is 13 amino acids. The germline CDR1 and CDR2 sequences are SGDLS and YYNGEE. Deletions cut 9 bases from V and 5 bases from J, with 16 bases between. The chain's CDR3 is CATGGQWVDTQYF. The DNA of the CDR3 is TGTGCCACCGGGGGGCAGTGGGTAGATACGCAGTATTTT. The entire variable domain, with the rest obtained from reference TRBV9 and TRBJ2-3, is as follows: DSGVTQTPKHLITATGQRVTLRCSPRSGDLSVYWYQQSLDQGLQFLIQYYNGEERAKGNILERFSAQQFPDLHSELNLSSLELGDSALYFCATGGQWVDTQYFGPGTRLTVL.

The genes are TRBV11-2 and TRBJ2-5, with TRBD1 matching 10 bases. J lost 5 bases, V lost 5 bases, and 11 bases had no gene match. The CDR3 spans 16 residues. Germline lookup yields CDR1 SGHAT and CDR2 FQNNGV. The CDR3 here is CASSPRDRGRGETQYF. The CDR3 DNA follows: TGTGCCAGCAGCCCCCGCGACAGGGGGCGGGGGGAGACCCAGTACTTC.

V is TRBV3-1 (or the pseudogene TRBV3-2) and J is TRBJ2-5; the match to TRBD2 covers 9 bases. This CDR3 spans 15 amino acids. The germline CDR1 and CDR2 sequences are LGHDT and YNNKEL (reference sequence). The ends lost 4 bases at V and 7 bases at J; junction bases unmatched: 10. Here the CDR3 reads CASSRGRAASGTQYF. CDR3 DNA: TGTGCCAGCAGCCGCGGGAGGGCCGCATCAGGGACCCAGTACTTC.

The gene calls are TRBV2 and TRBJ1-1; D remains unclear. The V and J ends lost 6 bases and 6 bases respectively, with 11 bases between them. CDR3 length: 12 residues. Germline V CDR1 and CDR2: SNHLY, FYNNEI. The CDR3 DNA reads as TGTGCCAGCAGCGTAGTTTACGCTGAAGCTTTCTTT. Translated: CASSVVYAEAFF.

The CDR3 region has the DNA TGCGCCAGCAGCCTGGACAGGGATAGCAATCAGCCCCAGCATTTT. Translated, it gives CASSLDRDSNQPQHF. The J gene is TRBJ1-5, the V gene TRBV10-2; 8 bases map to TRBD1. CDR1 and CDR2 (germline): WSHSY, SAAADI. The CDR3 spans 15 residues. The V segment lost 6 bases and the J segment 0 bases; nucleotides outside the gene matches: 4.

This chain joins TRBV18 and TRBJ1-2; 7 bases are shared with TRBD1. Germline V gives CDR1 KGHSH, CDR2 LQKENI. The ends lost 3 bases at V and 7 bases at J; junction bases unmatched: 14. This CDR3 spans 16 amino acids. This chain's CDR3 is CASSPQKGATSRGYTF. DNA of the CDR3: TGTGCCAGCTCACCCCAAAAGGGGGCCACTAGTCGTGGCTACACCTTC. Drawing the rest from reference TRBV18 and TRBJ1-2, the complete variable domain is NAGVMQNPRHLVRRRGQEARLRCSPMKGHSHVYWYRQLPEEGLKFMVYLQKENIIDESGMPKERFSAEFPKEGPSILRIQQVVRGDSAAYFCASSPQKGATSRGYTFGSGTRLTVV.

This clone occurred once. The chain combines TRBV12-3 or TRBV12-4 with TRBJ1-1; no clear D. This CDR3 spans 13 amino acids. Trimming took 5 bases from V and 6 from J, leaving 13 bases between them. The chain's CDR3 is CASSTLNSAEAFF. In DNA form, the CDR3 reads TGTGCCAGCAGTACCCTCAATAGCGCTGAAGCTTTCTTT.

The chain recombines TRBV10-3 with TRBJ2-7; 9 bases align to TRBD1. V trimming: 0 bases; J trimming: 12 bases; junction bases outside the gene matches: 3. Looked up from germline, CDR1 is ENHRY and CDR2 is SYGVKD. This CDR3 region has 12 residues. For the CDR3, the DNA is TGTGCCATCAGTGAGTCGTTGGGACAGGGGTACTTC. Translation: CAISESLGQGYF.

Only one count was recorded for this clone. The chain combines TRBV28 with TRBJ2-2; maybe TRBD2 (6 bases). Trimming stripped 5 bases from V and 4 bases from J, with 17 bases between. CDR1 and CDR2 from the germline V gene are MDHEN and SYDVKM. This CDR3 contains 16 residues. CDR3 nucleotide sequence: TGTGCCAGCAGTCCACTCGGAGGGGATGGCACCGGGGAGCTGTTTTTT. This gives the protein CASSPLGGDGTGELFF.

This sequence joins TRBV7-9 and TRBJ2-1, with 10 bases aligning to TRBD2. The germline gives CDR1 SEHNR, CDR2 FQNEAQ (reference sequence). Unmatched junction bases numbered 8, after V lost 5 bases and J lost 7 bases. This CDR3 contains 15 residues. CDR3 DNA sequence: TGTGCCAGCAGCCCGCTAGCGGGAGCTAGGAATGAGCAGTTCTTC. Translating gives CASSPLAGARNEQFF.